The sequence of this T cell receptor beta chain was determined in a study of human T cells and chemical hapten exposure. TCRdb used MiXCR to reprocess the RACE reads, holding one entry per CDR3 protein. Of roughly 380,000 distinct CDR3 sequences detected, less than 6.5% appear once; the ten largest clones hold 2.6%. Concerning this clonotype itself: Its antigen is not known.

Study-wide findings and caveats: Expanded TCRs formed significantly more large CDR3 similarity clusters than controls.

Time point described: pre-sensitization, week 0. Treatment described: therapeutic diphenylcyclopropenone sensitization with weekly scalp DPC. V shed 2 bases and J 4 bases; nucleotides not matched to a gene: 6. The germline V gene has CDR1 MNHNY and CDR2 SVGAGI (reference sequence). This CDR3 is 18 amino acids long. Material: whole blood, obtained in connection with sensitization to the hapten diphenylcyclopropenone (DPC). This clonotype originated in a woman between 50 and 59 years old with alopecia areata. Some clones in this sample may be carry-over from other donors' samples. This chain links TRBV6-6 with TRBJ2-6; 12 nucleotides line up with TRBD1. The chain's CDR3 is CASSYQGQGAGGANVLTF. The CDR3 coding sequence is TGTGCCAGCAGTTACCAGGGACAGGGGGCGGGAGGGGCCAACGTCCTGACTTTC.